Listed below are T cell receptor beta chains from one sample, sequenced in a study of blood T cells in healthy people across ages. TCRdb reprocessed the 5' RACE reads via MiXCR and lists one record per CDR3 protein. The repertoire consists of 650,000 to 700,000 distinct CDR3 sequences, with 40% to 65% occurring once and the leading ten covering 13%. The sample taken for sequencing was blood. All receptors derive from an elderly woman in good health. The CDR3 runs from the conserved cysteine through the conserved F or W. A D gene is named only where the DNA matches it firmly. Clone size is given for some rows only: seen once, a few or many times, or a class if the clone is expanded.

>TRBJ1-5|NA|NA|TRBV6-2/TRBV6-3
CASSYRAVAQPQHF
TGTGCCAGCAGTTACCGGGCTGTGGCGCAGCCCCAGCATTTT
>TRBJ2-3|many|NA|TRBV7-2
CASSLKRAGSTDTQYF
TGTGCCAGCAGCTTAAAGAGGGCAGGGAGCACAGATACGCAGTATTTT
>TRBJ2-3|few|TRBD1|TRBV6-5
CASRDRGRQTDTQYF
TGTGCCAGTCGGGACAGGGGGCGTCAGACAGATACGCAGTATTTT
>TRBJ2-4|NA|NA|TRBV9
CASSVGNEAKNIQYF
TGTGCCAGCAGCGTAGGAAATGAAGCCAAAAACATTCAGTACTTC
>TRBJ2-7|once|NA|TRBV29-1
CSVVGGAGKALPYEQYF
TGCAGCGTTGTGGGGGGCGCAGGGAAGGCCCTTCCCTACGAGCAGTACTTC
>TRBJ2-3|few|NA|TRBV3-1
CASSQGGSGTDTQYF
TGTGCCAGCAGCCAAGGGGGGTCCGGCACAGATACGCAGTATTTT
>TRBJ2-4|NA|NA|TRBV12-3/TRBV12-4
CASSRQNLAKNIQYF
TGTGCCAGCAGTAGACAGAATCTAGCCAAAAACATTCAGTACTTC
>TRBJ2-3|few|NA|TRBV5-1
CASSLDGAHTDTQYF
TGCGCCAGCAGCTTGGATGGGGCCCACACAGATACGCAGTATTTT
>TRBJ2-7|few|NA|TRBV28
CASSSQSYEQYF
TGTGCCAGCAGTTCCCAGTCCTACGAGCAGTACTTC
>TRBJ2-1|many|NA|TRBV14
CASSLPGPLNEQFF
TGTGCCAGCAGCCTTCCGGGACCCCTCAATGAGCAGTTCTTC